The sequence of this T cell receptor beta chain was determined in a study of blood T cell repertoires in COVID-19. Across the whole study: The United States, Italy and Spain provided the acute and convalescent COVID-19 samples.

Germline V gives CDR1 SGHRS, CDR2 YFSETQ. The CDR3 consists of 14 residues. V shed 0 bases, J shed 5 bases, and the junction held 0 bases outside the gene matches. The sample holds a few counts of this clone. At the DNA level, this CDR3 is encoded by other sequences in the same sample as well. Clinical histories supplied by participants themselves formed the basis of cohort assignment. Donors of Cohort 3 who recovered were those that had two negative PCRs, clearance, or symptom resolution. In the source study's methods: By means of reference gene primer amplification, nucleated cell counts were estimated. Method: immunoSEQ multiplex PCR; TCRdb's copy keeps in-frame clones and lacks some. V and J calls and clone size are as listed in that table; D and trimming were resolved from the DNA. The sample gives 140,000 to 150,000 clones, 78% of which show up once; around 5.5% is in the top ten.

The chain recombines TRBV5-1 with TRBJ1-4; 8 nucleotides line up with TRBD1. The sequencing input was PBMCs or T cells enriched from blood (not recorded which). The source of this sequence is a woman between 45 and 65 years old who had recovered from COVID-19. The CDR3 coding sequence is TGCGCCAGCAGCTTGGGACAGGGGAATGAAAAACTGTTTTTT. Its protein product is CASSLGQGNEKLFF.